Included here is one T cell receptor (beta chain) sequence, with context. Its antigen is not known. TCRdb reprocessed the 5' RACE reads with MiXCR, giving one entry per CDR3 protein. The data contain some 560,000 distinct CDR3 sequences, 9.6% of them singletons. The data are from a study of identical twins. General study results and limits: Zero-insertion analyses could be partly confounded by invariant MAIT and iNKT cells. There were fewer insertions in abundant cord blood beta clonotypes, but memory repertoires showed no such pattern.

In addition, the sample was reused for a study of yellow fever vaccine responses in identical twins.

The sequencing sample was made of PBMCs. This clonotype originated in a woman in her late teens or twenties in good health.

The CDR3, as DNA: TGCGCCAGCAGCTTGGAGGACTTTGCGGGGCAGTACTTC. The encoded protein is CASSLEDFAGQYF. The V call is TRBV5-1, the J call TRBJ2-7; possible D gene TRBD2, 5 bases. V lost 0 bases to trimming and J lost 9 bases, with 13 bases between them. The CDR3 spans 13 residues. The V gene's germline CDR1 is SGHRS and CDR2 YFSETQ.